Listed here are 16 T cell receptor beta chains from one sample, sequenced in a study of T cell repertoires in cytomegalovirus infection. Each CDR3 protein gets one entry after TCRdb re-called the reads with MiXCR. This table holds about 490,000 distinct CDR3 sequences, about a quarter found once. Sequences were obtained from PBMCs. The receptors were gathered from a human donor in good health (CMV status not recorded). Some clones in this sample may be carry-over from other donors' samples.

The rearrangement uses TRBV28 and TRBJ1-1; no clear D gene. This CDR3 is 14 amino acids long. Germline V gene lookup returns CDR1 MDHEN and CDR2 SYDVKM. The V and J ends lost 5 bases and 5 bases respectively, with 15 bases between them. CDR3 amino acids: CASSAVVGWTEAFF. The DNA of the CDR3 is TGTGCCAGCAGTGCCGTGGTGGGGTGGACTGAAGCTTTCTTT.

This clonotype came up once. This chain joins TRBV11-2 and TRBJ2-3, with 12 nucleotides matching TRBD2. Germline trimming cut 1 base from V and 7 bases from J; bases unmatched to any gene: 18. The germline CDR1 and CDR2 sequences are SGHAT and FQNNGV. This CDR3 region has 20 residues. Here the CDR3 DNA reads TGTGCCAGCAGCTTAGTTTACAGGGGGCTGACTAGCGGGAGTTTGAATACGCAGTATTTT. Its protein is CASSLVYRGLTSGSLNTQYF.

This clonotype was recorded at least ten times. The chain has TRBV7-2 and TRBJ2-3; the D gene is possibly TRBD2 (5 bases). The V end lost 8 bases, the J end lost 0 bases, and 9 bases lay between the germline ends. The CDR3 is made up of 13 amino acids. Germline-derived CDR1 and CDR2 are SGHTA and FQGNSA. This CDR3 reads CASSRASTDTQYF. The DNA of the CDR3 is TGTGCCAGCTCGCGGGCGAGCACAGATACGCAGTATTTT.

The chain employs TRBV12-3 or TRBV12-4 and TRBJ2-2, with no clear D. The CDR3 has 11 amino acids. The V gene lost 8 bases and the J gene lost 6 bases, with 7 bases spanning the gap. CDR3: CASAPPGELFF. DNA of the CDR3: TGTGCCAGCGCGCCCCCCGGGGAGCTGTTTTTT.

The chain has TRBV10-3 and TRBJ2-3; 10 nucleotides match TRBD1. This CDR3 spans 15 amino acids. V dropped 7 bases and J dropped 6; count of bases not matched to a gene: 10. CDR1 and CDR2 (germline): ENHRY, SYGVKD. CDR3 protein: CAINLDRGRGDTQYF. CDR3 DNA sequence: TGTGCCATCAACCTCGACAGGGGGCGCGGGGATACGCAGTATTTT.

At least ten counts were recorded for this clonotype. CDR3 coding DNA: TGTGCCAGCAGCTGGACAGGGCCCGACGGGACCCAGTACTTC. This gives the protein CASSWTGPDGTQYF. V usage is TRBV7-2 and J usage is TRBJ2-5, with 8 bases fitting TRBD1. CDR1 and CDR2 from the germline V gene are SGHTA and FQGNSA. This CDR3 has 14 residues. V gave up 4 bases and J gave up 7 bases; unmatched junction bases: 8.

This clonotype was seen many times. The CDR3 DNA follows: TGTGCCAGCAGACCTACTCGACGCGCCAGGGAGCTGTTTTTT. Translating it yields CASRPTRRARELFF. The V call is TRBV7-2, the J call TRBJ2-2; no firm D call. CDR3 size: 14 residues. V lost 6 bases, J lost 9 bases, and 17 bases lay in between. Germline V gene lookup returns CDR1 SGHTA and CDR2 FQGNSA.

This clonotype turned up a few times. The J gene is TRBJ1-3, the V gene TRBV7-2, with D maybe TRBD1 (5 bases). This CDR3 comprises 14 residues. Germline V gene lookup returns CDR1 SGHTA and CDR2 FQGNSA. The V end was cut by 4 bases, the J end by 3 bases, with 10 bases between. This CDR3 reads CASSYRGRGNTIYF. DNA of the CDR3: TGTGCCAGCAGCTATAGGGGACGTGGAAACACCATATATTTT.

This clonotype was found a few times. The chain links TRBV10-3 to TRBJ2-1, with D maybe TRBD2 (6 bases). Germline V gene data show CDR1 as ENHRY and CDR2 as SYGVKD. The V and J ends lost 8 bases and 8 bases respectively, with 13 bases between them. There are 12 residues in the CDR3. The DNA of the CDR3 is TGTGCCATCCGGCGGGATGATCATGAGCAGTTCTTC. It yields the protein CAIRRDDHEQFF.

The J gene is TRBJ2-5, the V gene TRBV5-1; D is ambiguous. The germline V gene has CDR1 SGHRS and CDR2 YFSETQ. V lost 1 base, J lost 2 bases, and 9 bases lay in between. The CDR3 contains 14 residues. CDR3: CASSLQDHQETQYF. In DNA form, the CDR3 reads TGCGCCAGCAGCTTGCAGGACCATCAAGAGACCCAGTACTTC.

Concerning this clonotype: The junction departs from the called germline gene at one end, perhaps through a read error. V is TRBV7-6 and J is TRBJ2-5, with TRBD1 matching over 10 bases. Germline-derived CDR1 and CDR2 are SGHVS and FNYEAQ. This CDR3 spans 12 amino acids. CDR3 nucleotides: TGTGCCAGCGGCTTAGCGATGGGACAGGGGAACTTC. As protein: CASGLAMGQGNF.

This clonotype was found a few times. The rearrangement joins TRBV10-1 to TRBJ2-5, with 7 bases aligning to TRBD1. This CDR3 spans 15 amino acids. Trimming removed 0 bases from V and 4 bases from J; junction bases left unmatched: 5. CDR1 is WNHNN and CDR2 is SYGVQD in the germline V gene (reference sequence). The CDR3 reads CASSESRGPRETQYF. The CDR3 DNA is TGCGCCAGCAGTGAGTCTAGGGGGCCCCGAGAGACCCAGTACTTC.

V is TRBV6-1 and J is TRBJ1-1; a weak D match, TRBD1 (5 bases). V was clipped by 5 bases and J by 1 base, with 14 bases between them. The germline V gene encodes CDR1 MNHNS and CDR2 SASEGT. The CDR3 consists of 15 residues. CDR3 DNA sequence: TGTGCCAGCAGTCCCCGGGGGGTTGGGAACACTGAAGCTTTCTTT. Residues: CASSPRGVGNTEAFF.

The chain combines TRBV12-3 or TRBV12-4 with TRBJ1-2; D not resolved. V gave up 1 base and J gave up 7 bases, with 16 bases separating them. The CDR3 loop spans 15 amino acids. The CDR3, as DNA: TGTGCCAGCAGTTTAGATTTGGGTAGCTGGGGTGGCTACACCTTC. It specifies CASSLDLGSWGGYTF.

In its sample, this clonotype was seen once. The chain links TRBV7-9 to TRBJ2-4; D possibly corresponds to TRBD2 (5 bases). Trimming removed 2 bases at V and 2 bases at J, with 10 bases between. CDR3 length equals 15 residues. Germline lookup yields CDR1 SEHNR and CDR2 FQNEAQ (reference sequence). In nucleotides, the CDR3 is TGTGCCAGCAGCTTATTCCCGGGATCCAAAAACATTCAGTACTTC. Translating gives CASSLFPGSKNIQYF.

This clonotype occurred many times. The J gene is TRBJ1-2, the V gene TRBV7-2; no reliable D call. The V end was cut by 4 bases, the J end by 2 bases, with 5 bases between. The germline gives CDR1 SGHTA, CDR2 FQGNSA. The CDR3 length is 12 residues. The DNA for the CDR3 is TGTGCCAGCAGCTCGATAAACTATGGCTACACCTTC. It yields the protein CASSSINYGYTF.